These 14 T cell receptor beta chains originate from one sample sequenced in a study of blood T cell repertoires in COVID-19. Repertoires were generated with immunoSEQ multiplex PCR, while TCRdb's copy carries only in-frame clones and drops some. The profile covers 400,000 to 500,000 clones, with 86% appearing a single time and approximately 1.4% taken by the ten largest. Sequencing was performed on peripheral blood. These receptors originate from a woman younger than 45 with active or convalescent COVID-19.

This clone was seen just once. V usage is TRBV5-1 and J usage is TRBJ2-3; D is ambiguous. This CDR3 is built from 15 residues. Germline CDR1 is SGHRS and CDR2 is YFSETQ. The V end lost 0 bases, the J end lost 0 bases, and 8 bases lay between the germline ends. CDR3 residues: CASSLAMESTDTQYF. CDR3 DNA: TGCGCCAGCAGCTTGGCCATGGAGAGCACAGATACGCAGTATTTT.

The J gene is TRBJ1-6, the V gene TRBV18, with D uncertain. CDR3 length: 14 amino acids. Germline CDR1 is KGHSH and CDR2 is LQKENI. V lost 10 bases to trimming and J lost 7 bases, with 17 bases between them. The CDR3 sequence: CATAPQATNSPLHF. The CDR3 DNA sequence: TGTGCCACCGCTCCTCAGGCTACGAATTCACCCCTCCACTTT. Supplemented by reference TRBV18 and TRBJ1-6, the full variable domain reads NAGVMQNPRHLVRRRGQEARLRCSPMKGHSHVYWYRQLPEEGLKFMVYLQKENIIDESGMPKERFSAEFPKEGPSILRIQQVVRGDSAAYFCATAPQATNSPLHFGNGTRLTVT.

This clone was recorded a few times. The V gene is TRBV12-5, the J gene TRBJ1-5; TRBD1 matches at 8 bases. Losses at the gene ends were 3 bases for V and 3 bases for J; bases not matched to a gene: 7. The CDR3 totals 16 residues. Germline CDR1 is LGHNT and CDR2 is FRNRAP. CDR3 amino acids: CASGLVAGGPNQPQHF. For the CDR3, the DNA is TGTGCTAGTGGTTTAGTGGCAGGGGGCCCCAATCAGCCCCAGCATTTT.

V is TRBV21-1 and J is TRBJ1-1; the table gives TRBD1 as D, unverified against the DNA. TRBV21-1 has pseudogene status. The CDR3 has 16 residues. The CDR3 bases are TGTGCCAGCAGCAAAGAACACAGGGGGCGCCCCGGTGGAGCTTTCTTT. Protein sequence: CASSKEHRGRPGGAFF.

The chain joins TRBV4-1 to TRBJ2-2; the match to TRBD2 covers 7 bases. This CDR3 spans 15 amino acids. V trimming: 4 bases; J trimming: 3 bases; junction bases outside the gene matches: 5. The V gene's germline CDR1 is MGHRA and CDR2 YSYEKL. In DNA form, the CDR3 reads TGCGCCAGCAGCCCCCCTAGCGGCTACACCGGGGAGCTGTTTTTT. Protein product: CASSPPSGYTGELFF.

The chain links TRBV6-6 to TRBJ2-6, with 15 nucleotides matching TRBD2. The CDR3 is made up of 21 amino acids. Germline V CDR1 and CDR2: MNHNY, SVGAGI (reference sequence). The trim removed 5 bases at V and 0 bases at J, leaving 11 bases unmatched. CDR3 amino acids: CASSPPGLAGGGSSGANVLTF. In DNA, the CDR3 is TGTGCCAGCAGTCCACCGGGACTAGCGGGGGGAGGGAGCTCTGGGGCCAACGTCCTGACTTTC.

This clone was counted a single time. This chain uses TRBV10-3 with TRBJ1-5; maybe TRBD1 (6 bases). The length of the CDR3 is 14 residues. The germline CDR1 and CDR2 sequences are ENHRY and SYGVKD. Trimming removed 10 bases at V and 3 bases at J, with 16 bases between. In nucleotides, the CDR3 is TGTGCCACCACCGAGGGGGGGGACAATCAGCCCCAGCATTTT. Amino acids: CATTEGGDNQPQHF.

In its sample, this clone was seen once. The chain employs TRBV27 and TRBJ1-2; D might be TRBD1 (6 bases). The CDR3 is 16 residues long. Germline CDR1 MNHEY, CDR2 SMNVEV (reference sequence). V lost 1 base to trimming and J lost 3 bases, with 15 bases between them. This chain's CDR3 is CASSLFPKAGDYGYTF. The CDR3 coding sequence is TGTGCCAGCAGTTTATTCCCCAAAGCAGGGGACTATGGCTACACCTTC.

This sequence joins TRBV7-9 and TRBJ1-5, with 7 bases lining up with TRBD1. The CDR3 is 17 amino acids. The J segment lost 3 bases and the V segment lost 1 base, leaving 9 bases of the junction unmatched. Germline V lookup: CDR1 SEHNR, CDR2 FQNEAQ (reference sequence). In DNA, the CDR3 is TGTGCCAGCAGCTTAGAGCCGAGACAGGGTTCCAATCAGCCCCAGCATTTT. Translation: CASSLEPRQGSNQPQHF.

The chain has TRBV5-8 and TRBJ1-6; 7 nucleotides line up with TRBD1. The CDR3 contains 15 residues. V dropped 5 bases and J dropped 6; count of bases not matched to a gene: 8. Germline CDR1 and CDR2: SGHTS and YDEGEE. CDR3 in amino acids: CASRGQGGFNSPLHF. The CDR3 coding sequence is TGTGCCAGCAGAGGTCAGGGGGGATTTAATTCACCCCTCCACTTT.

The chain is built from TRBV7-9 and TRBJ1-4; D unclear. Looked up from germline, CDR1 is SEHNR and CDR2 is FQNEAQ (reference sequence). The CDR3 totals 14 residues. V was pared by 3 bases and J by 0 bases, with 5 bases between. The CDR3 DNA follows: TGTGCCAGCAGCTTCACAGCAACTAATGAAAAACTGTTTTTT. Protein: CASSFTATNEKLFF. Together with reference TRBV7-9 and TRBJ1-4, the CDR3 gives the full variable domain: DTGVSQNPRHKITKRGQNVTFRCDPISEHNRLYWYRQTLGQGPEFLTYFQNEAQLEKSRLLSDRFSAERPKGSFSTLEIQRTEQGDSAMYLCASSFTATNEKLFFGSGTQLSVL.

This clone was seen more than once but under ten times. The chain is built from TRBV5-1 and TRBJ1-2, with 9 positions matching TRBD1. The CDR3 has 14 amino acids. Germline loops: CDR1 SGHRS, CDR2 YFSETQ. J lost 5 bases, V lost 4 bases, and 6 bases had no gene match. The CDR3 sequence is CASSQGQGYYGYTF. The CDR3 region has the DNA TGCGCCAGCAGCCAGGGACAGGGTTATTATGGCTACACCTTC.

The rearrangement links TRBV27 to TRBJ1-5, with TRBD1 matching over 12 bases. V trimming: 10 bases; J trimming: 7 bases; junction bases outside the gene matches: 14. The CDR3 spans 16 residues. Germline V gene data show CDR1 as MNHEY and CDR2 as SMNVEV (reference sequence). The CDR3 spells CATKATGQGAGQPQHF. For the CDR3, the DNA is TGTGCCACCAAAGCGACGGGACAGGGGGCTGGGCAGCCCCAGCATTTT.

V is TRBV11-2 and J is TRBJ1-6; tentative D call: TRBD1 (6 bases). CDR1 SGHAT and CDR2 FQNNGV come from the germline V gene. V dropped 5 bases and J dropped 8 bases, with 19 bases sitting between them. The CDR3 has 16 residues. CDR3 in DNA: TGTGCCAGCAGCCGTACAGGGAATTTGGCATATTCACCCCTCCACTTT. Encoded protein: CASSRTGNLAYSPLHF.